Listed below are T cell receptor beta chains from one sample, sequenced in a study of cytomegalovirus exposure and HLA in healthy donors. Clones were sequenced by immunoSEQ multiplex PCR, and TCRdb holds only the in-frame ones, with some missing. The sample comprises about 350,000 clones, approximately 86% of which are singletons, and 0.95% to 1.5% rests with the top ten. Sequenced sample: PBMCs. Every receptor here comes from a woman aged 25 to 39 in good health and CMV-seropositive. Both conserved end residues are trimmed from each CDR3. The order of the fields is V gene, clone size, CDR3 protein. Only some rows state a clone size, as once, few, many or a class for expanded clones.

>TRBV9|NA
ASSVGGGTYEQY
>TRBV11-2|NA
ASSPGTSYEQY
>TRBV4-3|NA
ASSQDLGSGSSAY
>TRBV5-8|NA
ASSLRRSVQETQY
>TRBV11-2|once
ASSLVTDYNEQF
>TRBV15|NA
ATSRVLGGTGELF
>TRBV4-1|NA
ASSLREGENSPLH
>TRBV9|NA
ASSGGTDTEAF
>TRBV28|NA
ASSDGGEETQY
>TRBV11-2|NA
ASSPSRGTEAF
>TRBV6-5|NA
ASSYSSGGLQETQY
>TRBV13|NA
ASSLGTGGYT
>TRBV30|NA
AWRKGNEVDEQF
>TRBV14|NA
ASSPGTGWDEQY
>TRBV23-1|many
ASSPTYTGELF
>TRBV18|NA
ASSPLVQGAYNEQF
>TRBV9|NA
ASSVAQRGGRNTQY
>TRBV5-1|NA
ASSRNPLAGNSYEQY
>TRBV5-1|NA
ASSLVVRGGTDTQY
>TRBV19|few
ASSIPGTGRPYGYT